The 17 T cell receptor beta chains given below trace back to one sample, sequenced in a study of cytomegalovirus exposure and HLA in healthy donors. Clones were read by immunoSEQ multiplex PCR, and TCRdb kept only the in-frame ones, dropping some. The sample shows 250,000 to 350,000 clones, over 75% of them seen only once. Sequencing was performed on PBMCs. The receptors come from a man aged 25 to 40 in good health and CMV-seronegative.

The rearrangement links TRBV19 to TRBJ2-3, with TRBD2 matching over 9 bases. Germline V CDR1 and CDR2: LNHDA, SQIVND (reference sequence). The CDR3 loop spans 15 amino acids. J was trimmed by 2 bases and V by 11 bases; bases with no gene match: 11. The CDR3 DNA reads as TGTGCCGCGGGAGCTAGCGGGGACAACACAGATACGCAGTATTTT. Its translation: CAAGASGDNTDTQYF.

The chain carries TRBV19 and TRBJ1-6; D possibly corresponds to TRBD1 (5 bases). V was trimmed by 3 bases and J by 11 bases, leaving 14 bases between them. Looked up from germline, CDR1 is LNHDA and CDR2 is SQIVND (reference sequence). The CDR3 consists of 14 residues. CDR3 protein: CASSMGGGAAPLHF. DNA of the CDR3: TGTGCCAGTAGTATGGGGGGGGGAGCGGCACCCCTCCACTTT.

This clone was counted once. The CDR3: CASSQRAGAYTGELFF. In DNA form, the CDR3 reads TGCGCCAGCAGCCAAAGGGCGGGGGCCTACACCGGGGAGCTGTTTTTT. The chain employs TRBV4-3 and TRBJ2-2; TRBD2 might be the D (7 bases). Per the germline V gene, CDR1 is LGHNA and CDR2 is YSLEER. V lost 2 bases, J lost 3 bases, and 13 bases lay in between. The length of the CDR3 is 16 residues.

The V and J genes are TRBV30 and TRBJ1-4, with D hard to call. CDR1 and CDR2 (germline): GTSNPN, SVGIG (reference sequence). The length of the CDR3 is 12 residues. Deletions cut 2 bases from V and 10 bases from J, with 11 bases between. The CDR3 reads CAWSPTLGKLFF. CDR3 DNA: TGTGCCTGGAGTCCGACACTGGGAAAACTGTTTTTT.

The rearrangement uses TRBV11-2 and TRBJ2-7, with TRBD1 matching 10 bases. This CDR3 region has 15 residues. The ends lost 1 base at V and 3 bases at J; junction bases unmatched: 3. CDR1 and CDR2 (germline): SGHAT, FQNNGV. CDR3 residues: CASSLVDRGVYEQYF. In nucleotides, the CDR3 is TGTGCCAGCAGCTTAGTGGACAGGGGGGTCTACGAGCAGTACTTC.

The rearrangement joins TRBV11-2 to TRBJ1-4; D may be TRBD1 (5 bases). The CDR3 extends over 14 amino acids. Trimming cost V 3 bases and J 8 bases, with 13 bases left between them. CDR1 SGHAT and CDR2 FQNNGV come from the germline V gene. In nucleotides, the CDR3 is TGTGCCAGCAGCTTCGGGCAGGGAAGGGAAAAACTGTTTTTT. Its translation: CASSFGQGREKLFF.

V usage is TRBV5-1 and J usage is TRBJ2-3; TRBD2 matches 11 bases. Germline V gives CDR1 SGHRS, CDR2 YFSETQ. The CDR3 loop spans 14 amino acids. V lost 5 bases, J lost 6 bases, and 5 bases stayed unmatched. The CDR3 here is CASRIAGGSDTQYF. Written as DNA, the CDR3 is TGCGCCAGCAGAATAGCGGGGGGGTCTGATACGCAGTATTTT.

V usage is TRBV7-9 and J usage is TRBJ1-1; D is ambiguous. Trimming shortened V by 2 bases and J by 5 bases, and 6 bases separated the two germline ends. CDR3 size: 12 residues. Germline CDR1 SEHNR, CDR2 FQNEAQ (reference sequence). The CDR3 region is CASSLSLTEAFF. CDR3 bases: TGTGCCAGCAGCTTATCTCTAACTGAAGCTTTCTTT.

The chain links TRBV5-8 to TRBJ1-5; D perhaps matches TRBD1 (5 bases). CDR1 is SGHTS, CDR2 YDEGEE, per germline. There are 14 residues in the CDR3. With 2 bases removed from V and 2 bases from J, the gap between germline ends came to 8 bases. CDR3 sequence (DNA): TGTGCCAGCAGCTTCTCCAGGGGCAATCAGCCCCAGCATTTT. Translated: CASSFSRGNQPQHF.

CDR3 in DNA: TGCGCCAGCAGTCGGGGGACTAGCGGGGAGGCAGATACGCAGTATTTT. The encoded protein is CASSRGTSGEADTQYF. V usage is TRBV5-1 and J usage is TRBJ2-3; 13 bases agree with TRBD2. With V trimmed by 5 bases and J by 4 bases, 7 bases remained unmatched. Germline V CDR1 and CDR2: SGHRS, YFSETQ. CDR3 length: 16 residues.

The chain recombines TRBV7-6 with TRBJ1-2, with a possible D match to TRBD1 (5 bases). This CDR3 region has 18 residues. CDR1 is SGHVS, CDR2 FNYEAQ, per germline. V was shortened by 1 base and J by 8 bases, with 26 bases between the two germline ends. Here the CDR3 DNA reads TGTGCCAGCAGCTTAGACGTCGGGGGGGAGGGCAGGTTGTTGGGCTACACCTTC. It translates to CASSLDVGGEGRLLGYTF.

The CDR3 DNA follows: TGCGCCAGCAGTCACGGACTAGCGGAAACCTACTCCTACGAGCAGTACTTC. Protein: CASSHGLAETYSYEQYF. V and J are TRBV5-1 and TRBJ2-7; 10 nucleotides agree with TRBD2. Germline V CDR1 and CDR2: SGHRS, YFSETQ. The CDR3 is 17 amino acids. After removal of 5 bases from V and 0 bases from J, the junction contained 11 bases not matched to a gene.

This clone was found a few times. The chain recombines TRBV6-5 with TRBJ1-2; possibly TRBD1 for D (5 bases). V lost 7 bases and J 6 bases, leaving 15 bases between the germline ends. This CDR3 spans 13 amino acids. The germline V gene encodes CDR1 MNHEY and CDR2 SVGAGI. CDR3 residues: CASTPGEIDGYTF. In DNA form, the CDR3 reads TGTGCCAGCACTCCGGGGGAAATCGATGGCTACACCTTC.

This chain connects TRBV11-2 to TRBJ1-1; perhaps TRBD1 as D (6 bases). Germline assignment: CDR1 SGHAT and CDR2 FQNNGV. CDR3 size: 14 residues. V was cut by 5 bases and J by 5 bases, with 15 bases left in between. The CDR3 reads CASSTGNMGTEAFF. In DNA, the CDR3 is TGTGCCAGCAGCACAGGGAATATGGGTACTGAAGCTTTCTTT.

CDR3 residues: CASSFTSGGLGEQYF. CDR3 nucleotides: TGCGCCAGCAGCTTTACTAGCGGGGGTCTGGGGGAGCAGTACTTC. J is TRBJ2-7 and V is TRBV5-1; TRBD2 agrees at 11 bases. The CDR3 has 15 residues. Germline V lookup: CDR1 SGHRS, CDR2 YFSETQ. Trimming removed 2 bases from V and 7 bases from J; junction bases left unmatched: 8.

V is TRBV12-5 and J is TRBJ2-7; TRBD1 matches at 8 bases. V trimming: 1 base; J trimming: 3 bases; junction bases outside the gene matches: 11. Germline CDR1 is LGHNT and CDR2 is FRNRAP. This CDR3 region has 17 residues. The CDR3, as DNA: TGTGCTAGTGGTTTGGCCAAAACGATCGACAGGGGCTACGAGCAGTACTTC. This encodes CASGLAKTIDRGYEQYF.

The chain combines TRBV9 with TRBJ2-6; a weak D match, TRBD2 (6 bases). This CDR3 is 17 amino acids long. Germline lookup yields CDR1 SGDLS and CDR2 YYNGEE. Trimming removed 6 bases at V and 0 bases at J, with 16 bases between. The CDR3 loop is CASIKGRGSSGANVLTF. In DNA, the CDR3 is TGTGCCAGCATTAAGGGCCGGGGGAGCTCTGGGGCCAACGTCCTGACTTTC.